This note documents a single T cell receptor (beta chain) sequence. The data derive from a study of T cell changes during pregnancy in multiple sclerosis. The table came from immunoSEQ multiplex PCR; TCRdb's copy has only in-frame clones and leaves some out. The repertoire holds around 55,000 clones, over 80% seen once, with approximately 0.6% in the top ten. Unmatched junction bases numbered 2, after V lost 6 bases and J lost 5 bases. Germline lookup yields CDR1 MNHNY and CDR2 SVGAGI (reference sequence). CDR3 length: 12 amino acids. The receptor was isolated from a female donor with multiple sclerosis, enrolled in a pregnancy study. The sequencing used CD4+ T cells from peripheral blood mononuclear cells, collected in the first trimester of pregnancy. This sequence joins TRBV6-6 and TRBJ1-1; the match to TRBD1 covers 8 bases. CDR3 sequence (DNA): TGTGCCAGCAGACAGGGGGGGACTGAAGCTTTCTTT. This gives the protein CASRQGGTEAFF.